Listed below are T cell receptor beta chains from one sample, sequenced in a study of OX40 agonist ivuxolimab in advanced cancers. Here immunoSEQ multiplex PCR was the method, and the copy in TCRdb shows in-frame clones only, minus some. The data show around 150,000 clones, around 94% seen once. The sample consisted of CD4+ or CD8+ T cells sorted from blood, taken in a trial of the OX40 agonist ivuxolimab. The receptors come from an adult with an advanced solid tumor such as melanoma, head and neck, liver or kidney cancer. Both conserved end residues are part of each CDR3. A D gene is named only where the DNA matches it firmly. Size is stated for part of the rows, as once, few or many counts, or as a class when the clone is expanded.

v_call,clone_size,d_call,j_call,cdr3_aa,cdr3_nt
TRBV7-9,NA,TRBD2,TRBJ2-1,CASSLNKRGYNEQFF,TGTGCCAGCAGCTTAAATAAGCGGGGCTACAATGAGCAGTTCTTC
TRBV27,few,NA,TRBJ1-2,CASSLQGPQRGYTF,TGTGCCAGCAGTTTACAGGGGCCGCAGAGGGGCTACACCTTC
TRBV7-2,NA,NA,TRBJ2-3,CASSPRGDTQYF,TGTGCCAGCAGCCCCCGCGGCGATACGCAGTATTTT
TRBV5-1,NA,NA,TRBJ1-1,CASRGSRQVNTEAFF,TGCGCCAGCAGGGGATCCCGACAGGTGAACACTGAAGCTTTCTTT
TRBV5-4,once,NA,TRBJ1-4,CASSPGGASGEKLFF,TGTGCCAGCAGCCCTGGGGGGGCCTCTGGTGAAAAACTGTTTTTT
TRBV6-5,NA,TRBD1,TRBJ1-2,CASSYSGGQGTNGYTF,TGTGCCAGCAGTTACTCAGGGGGACAGGGGACGAATGGCTACACCTTC
TRBV9,few,NA,TRBJ1-1,CASSPGLNTEAFF,TGTGCCAGCAGCCCAGGTTTGAACACTGAAGCTTTCTTT
TRBV18,NA,NA,TRBJ2-7,CASSQRRGFEQYF,TGTGCCAGCTCACAACGGAGGGGATTCGAGCAGTACTTC
TRBV6-5,NA,NA,TRBJ1-1,CASSYSGELNTEAFF,TGTGCCAGCAGTTACTCGGGAGAATTGAACACTGAAGCTTTCTTT
TRBV2,NA,TRBD2,TRBJ2-7,CASRLAGGPREQYF,TGTGCCAGCAGGCTAGCGGGGGGGCCACGGGAGCAGTACTTC
TRBV7-9,once,NA,TRBJ1-3,CASSRGQSPGNTIYF,TGTGCCAGCAGCCGAGGACAGTCTCCTGGAAACACCATATATTTT
TRBV7-2,once,NA,TRBJ2-7,CASSLARTSEQYF,TGTGCCAGCAGCTTAGCCCGGACGTCGGAGCAGTACTTC
TRBV19,once,TRBD2,TRBJ2-3,CASSRTSGTDTQYF,TGTGCCAGTAGTCGGACTAGCGGCACAGATACGCAGTATTTT
TRBV9,NA,NA,TRBJ2-6,CASSTASGANVLTF,TGTGCCAGCAGCACAGCCTCTGGGGCCAACGTCCTGACTTTC
TRBV6-1,NA,NA,TRBJ1-5,CASDRIAPSNQPQHF,TGTGCCAGTGACAGGATCGCCCCGAGCAATCAGCCCCAGCATTTT
TRBV10-1,once,NA,TRBJ2-7,CATPLKYRGPRRLGEQYF,TGCGCCACCCCACTTAAATACCGAGGACCTCGCAGGCTTGGCGAGCAGTACTTC
TRBV6-5,once,TRBD1,TRBJ1-4,CASRTGAEKLFF,TGTGCCAGCAGGACAGGGGCCGAAAAACTGTTTTTT
TRBV6-5,NA,NA,TRBJ2-7,CASSYSPYEQYF,TGTGCCAGCAGTTACTCTCCCTACGAGCAGTACTTC
TRBV19,NA,TRBD2,TRBJ2-4,CASSKGVTSGSSVAKNIQYF,TGTGCCAGTAGTAAAGGGGTTACTAGCGGGAGTTCCGTAGCCAAAAACATTCAGTACTTC
TRBV9,NA,NA,TRBJ1-1,CASSVEGSQNTEAFF,TGTGCCAGCAGCGTAGAGGGGAGTCAAAACACTGAAGCTTTCTTT
TRBV5-1,NA,TRBD1,TRBJ2-3,CASSLAKFRQGGTDTQYF,TGCGCCAGCAGCTTGGCCAAGTTTAGGCAGGGGGGCACAGATACGCAGTATTTT
TRBV7-5,NA,NA,TRBJ1-2,CARRLSSRHRAGGKYGYTF,TGTGCCAGAAGATTATCAAGCCGACATAGGGCAGGGGGCAAGTATGGCTACACCTTC
TRBV5-4,NA,NA,TRBJ1-1,CASSLEGGNTEAFF,TGTGCCAGCAGCTTGGAGGGGGGAAACACTGAAGCTTTCTTT
TRBV9,NA,NA,TRBJ1-1,CASSVDTHEKAFF,TGTGCCAGCAGCGTAGACACGCATGAGAAAGCTTTCTTT
TRBV15,NA,NA,TRBJ2-7,CATSRVPGREQYF,TGTGCCACCAGCAGAGTCCCGGGTCGAGAGCAGTACTTC
TRBV6-1,NA,NA,TRBJ1-5,CASRISNNQPQHF,TGTGCCAGCCGAATCAGTAACAATCAGCCCCAGCATTTT
TRBV14,NA,NA,TRBJ1-1,CASRTTGIGEAFF,TGTGCCAGCAGAACGACAGGAATTGGTGAAGCTTTCTTT
TRBV2,NA,NA,TRBJ2-1,CASSLDYNEQFF,TGTGCCAGCAGCCTCGACTACAATGAGCAGTTCTTC
TRBV6-5,NA,NA,TRBJ1-2,CASRPSPGEGGGYTF,TGTGCCAGCAGACCATCACCTGGGGAGGGGGGTGGCTACACCTTC
TRBV11-2,NA,TRBD1,TRBJ1-1,CASSRDRGRLTEAFF,TGTGCCAGCAGCAGAGACAGGGGGCGGCTCACTGAAGCTTTCTTT
TRBV18,NA,TRBD2,TRBJ2-1,CASSPGLADYNEQFF,TGTGCCAGCTCACCGGGACTAGCGGATTACAATGAGCAGTTCTTC
TRBV7-6,NA,NA,TRBJ2-1,CASSPRTIAYSYNEQFF,TGTGCCAGCAGCCCTCGGACTATAGCCTACTCCTACAATGAGCAGTTCTTC
TRBV6-5,NA,TRBD2,TRBJ2-5,CASSYSSGGRETQYF,TGTGCCAGCAGTTACTCGTCCGGGGGGAGGGAGACCCAGTACTTC
TRBV27,NA,TRBD1,TRBJ1-2,CASSLARGREYGYTF,TGTGCCAGCAGTTTAGCCAGGGGGCGAGAATATGGCTACACCTTC
TRBV10-3,NA,NA,TRBJ1-5,CAISGGENQPQHF,TGTGCCATCAGTGGGGGCGAAAATCAGCCCCAGCATTTT
TRBV19,NA,NA,TRBJ2-1,CASSIGAGNNEQFF,TGTGCCAGTAGTATCGGTGCGGGCAACAATGAGCAGTTCTTC
TRBV5-1,NA,NA,TRBJ2-7,CASSLAVGLGEQYF,TGCGCCAGCAGCTTGGCCGTGGGGTTGGGCGAGCAGTACTTC
TRBV12-1,NA,NA,TRBJ2-1,CASSWAASRGEQFF,TGTGCCAGCAGCTGGGCCGCATCTAGAGGGGAGCAGTTCTTC
TRBV6-5,once,NA,TRBJ2-7,CASSYNSAYEQYF,TGTGCCAGCAGTTATAACTCTGCCTACGAGCAGTACTTC
TRBV18,NA,NA,TRBJ2-7,CASSPKEAGSYEQYF,TGTGCCAGCTCACCAAAGGAGGCGGGTTCCTACGAGCAGTACTTC
TRBV28,NA,NA,TRBJ1-2,CASSSRFAYGYTF,TGTGCCAGCAGCTCCCGGTTCGCCTATGGCTACACCTTC
TRBV18,NA,NA,TRBJ2-7,CASSPGILPEQYF,TGTGCCAGCTCACCCGGGATACTTCCCGAGCAGTACTTC
TRBV5-4,NA,NA,TRBJ1-1,CASSLAIGTIEGVSTEAFF,TGTGCCAGCAGCTTGGCGATCGGGACAATCGAGGGTGTGAGCACTGAAGCTTTCTTT
TRBV7-9,NA,NA,TRBJ2-3,CASSIRGQSTDTQYF,TGTGCCAGCAGCATTAGGGGCCAAAGCACAGATACGCAGTATTTT
TRBV7-3,NA,NA,TRBJ1-3,CASSLRGDNTIYF,TGTGCCAGCAGCCTGCGGGGGGACAACACCATATATTTT
TRBV7-9,NA,NA,TRBJ1-1,CASSFEGNTEAFF,TGTGCCAGCAGCTTTGAGGGGAACACTGAAGCTTTCTTT